The clone carrying this TCR beta chain was found many times. Its antigen remains unidentified. V lost 7 bases, J lost 2 bases, and 5 bases stayed unmatched. This CDR3 is built from 14 residues. Germline V gene lookup returns CDR1 LNHDA and CDR2 SQIVND (reference sequence). In the source study's methods: Built for papillary thyroid cancer, a distant-metastasis classifier drew on CDR3 differences across clinicopathological groups. TCRdb re-clonotyped the PCR reads through MiXCR. The V and J calls reflect TCRdb's pipeline rather than the authors' work. The sample holds about 19,000 clones, approximately 17% seen once. The data belong to a study of metastatic and nonmetastatic thyroid tumors. Study background: It was across blood and tumor or nodule tissue from malignant and benign thyroid patients that repertoires were compared.

Findings and caveats of the study: According to reports, the diversity of TCR beta was significantly higher in malignant thyroid tumors than in benign nodules, and this held in both blood and tumor samples.

Every patient underwent thyroid surgery untreated. The TCR sequence derives from a male donor with papillary thyroid cancer or a benign thyroid nodule (not recorded which). Some clones in this sample may be carry-over from other donors' samples. The chain uses TRBV19 and TRBJ2-3; TRBD2 matches 8 bases. The sequenced sample consisted of blood. CDR3 sequence reads: CASTSLADTDTQYF. The CDR3 nucleotides read TGTGCCAGTACCTCACTAGCGGACACAGATACGCAGTATTTT.